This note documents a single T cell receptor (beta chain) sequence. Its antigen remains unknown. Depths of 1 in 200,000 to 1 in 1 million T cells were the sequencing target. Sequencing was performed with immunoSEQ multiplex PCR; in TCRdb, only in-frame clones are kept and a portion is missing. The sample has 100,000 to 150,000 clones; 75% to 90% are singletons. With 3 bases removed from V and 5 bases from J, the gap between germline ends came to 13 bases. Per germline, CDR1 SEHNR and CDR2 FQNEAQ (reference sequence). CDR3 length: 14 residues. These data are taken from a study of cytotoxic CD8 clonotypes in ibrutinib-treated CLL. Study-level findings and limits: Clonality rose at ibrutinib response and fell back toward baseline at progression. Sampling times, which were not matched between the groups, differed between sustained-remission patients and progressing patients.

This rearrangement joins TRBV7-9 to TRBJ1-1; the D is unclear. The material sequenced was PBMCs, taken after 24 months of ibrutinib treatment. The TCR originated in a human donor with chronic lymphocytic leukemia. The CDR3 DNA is TGTGCCAGCAGCTTGGCGATGGTGGAGACTGAAGCTTTCTTT. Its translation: CASSLAMVETEAFF.